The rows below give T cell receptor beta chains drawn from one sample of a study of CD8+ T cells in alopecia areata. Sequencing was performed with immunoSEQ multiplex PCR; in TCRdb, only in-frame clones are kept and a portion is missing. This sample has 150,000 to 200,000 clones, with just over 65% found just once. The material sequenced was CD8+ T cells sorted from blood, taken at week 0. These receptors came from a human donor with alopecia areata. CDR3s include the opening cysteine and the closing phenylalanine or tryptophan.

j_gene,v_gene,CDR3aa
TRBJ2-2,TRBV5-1,CASSLAGELFF
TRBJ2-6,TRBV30,CAWTADRPESGANVLTF
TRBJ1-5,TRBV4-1,CASSQLPGGWGNQPQHF
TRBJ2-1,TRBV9,CASSVEGLSDEQFF
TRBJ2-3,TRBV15,CATSRSVTDTQYF
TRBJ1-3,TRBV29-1,CSADPGAGNTIYF
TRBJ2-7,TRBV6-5,CASSTGEYYEQYF
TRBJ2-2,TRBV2,CASSPGSGELFF
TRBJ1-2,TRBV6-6,CASSYAGNYGYTF
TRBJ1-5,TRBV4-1,CASSQGLGDNQPQHF
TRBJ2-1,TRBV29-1,CSVAWPEQFF
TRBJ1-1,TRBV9,CASSVTEGTEAFF
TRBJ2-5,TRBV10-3,CAISESGGGRPWAQYF
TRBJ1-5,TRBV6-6,CASSTWTGQPQHF
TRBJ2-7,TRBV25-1,CASSEFIQGGEQYF
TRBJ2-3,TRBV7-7,CASSLGLQDTQYF
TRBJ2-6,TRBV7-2,CASSFPRAPGANVLTF
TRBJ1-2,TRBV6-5,CASSGLGYGYTF
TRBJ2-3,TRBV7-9,CASSYAGTGTDTQYF
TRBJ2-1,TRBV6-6,CASSYYSGGANNEQFF
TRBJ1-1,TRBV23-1,CASSPVEGNTEAFF
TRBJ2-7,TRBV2,CASSEVQGTRHEQYF
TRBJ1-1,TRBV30,CAWRPRTRERTEAFF
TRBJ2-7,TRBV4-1,CASRGRGEEQYF
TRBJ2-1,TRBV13,CASSRTGLGSDNEQFF
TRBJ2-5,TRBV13,CASSPGRQTQYF
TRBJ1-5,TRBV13,CASSQGSSNQPQHF
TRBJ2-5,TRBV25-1,CASIGQGGTQYF
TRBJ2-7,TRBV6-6,CASSNPAEEQYF
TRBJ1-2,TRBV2,CASAPGQRLDGYTF
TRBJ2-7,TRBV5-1,CASSLVETSYEQYF
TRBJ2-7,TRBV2,CASSYGAGAYEQYF
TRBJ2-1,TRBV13,CASSPPWYNEQFF
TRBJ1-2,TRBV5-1,CASSLAEITNYGYTF
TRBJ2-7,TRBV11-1,CASSPTSVSSYEQYF
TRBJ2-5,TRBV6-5,CASSYGGETQYF
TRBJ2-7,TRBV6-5,CASKSGGGYSYEQYF
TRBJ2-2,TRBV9,CASSVASGGSAGELFF
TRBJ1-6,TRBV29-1,CSVELEGYNSPLHF
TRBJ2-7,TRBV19,CASGGLGPYEQYF
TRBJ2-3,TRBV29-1,CSVEDPWDTTDTQYF
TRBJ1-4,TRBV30,CAWTDVGGEKLFF
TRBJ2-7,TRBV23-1,CASSQCKGQHLGYEQYF
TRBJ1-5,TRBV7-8,CASSTEDRGQFRNQPQHF
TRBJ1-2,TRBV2,CASRQRQRANYGYTF
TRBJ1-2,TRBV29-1,CSAYAYTGHANYGYTF
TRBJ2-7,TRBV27,CASGTGNNYEQYF
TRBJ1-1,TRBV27,CASSFTVAEAFF
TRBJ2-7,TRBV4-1,CASSQEPRSYEQYF
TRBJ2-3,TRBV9,CASSPRTGGIADTQYF
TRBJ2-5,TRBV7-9,CASSLFPSGANQETQYF
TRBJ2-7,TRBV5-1,CASSFGGYEQYF
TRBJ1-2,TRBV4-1,CASSQLPGLHHAMGGYTF
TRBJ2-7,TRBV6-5,CASSLGQGFYEQYF
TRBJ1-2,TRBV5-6,CASSFVIPYYGYTF
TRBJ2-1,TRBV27,CASSLVPGTDNEQFF
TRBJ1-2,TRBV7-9,CASSLGLRTGGDGYTF
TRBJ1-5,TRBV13,CASSPRQGQPQHF
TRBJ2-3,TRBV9,CASSGVTGTDTQYF
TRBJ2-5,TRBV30,CAWSEEAGGTQETQYF